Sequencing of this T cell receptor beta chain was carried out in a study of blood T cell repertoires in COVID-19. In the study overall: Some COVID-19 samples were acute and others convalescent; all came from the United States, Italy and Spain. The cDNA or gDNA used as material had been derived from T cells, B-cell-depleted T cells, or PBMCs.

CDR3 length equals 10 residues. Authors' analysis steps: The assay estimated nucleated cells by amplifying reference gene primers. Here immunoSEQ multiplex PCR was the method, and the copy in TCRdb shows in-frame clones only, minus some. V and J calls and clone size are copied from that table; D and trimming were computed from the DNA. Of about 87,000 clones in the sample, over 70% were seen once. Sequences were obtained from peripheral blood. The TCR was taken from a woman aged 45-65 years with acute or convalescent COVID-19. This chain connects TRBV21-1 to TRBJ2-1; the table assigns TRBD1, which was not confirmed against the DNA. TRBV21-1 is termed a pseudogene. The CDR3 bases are TGTGCCGACCCAGGGCTTGAGCAGTTCTTC. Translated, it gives CADPGLEQFF.